This T cell receptor beta chain was observed in a study of shared clonotypes between healthy human individuals. The study, taken as a whole, reports: Across a handful of donors, naive CD4 shared roughly 5.1%, naive CD8 under 4%, memory CD4 roughly 2.2%, memory CD8 0.4%.

The CDR3 loop spans 14 amino acids. Germline assignment: CDR1 SGDLS and CDR2 YYNGEE. Trimming removed 0 bases from V and 3 bases from J, with 8 bases in between. Concerning this clone itself: The antigen is unknown. This specimen includes other DNA sequences encoding the same CDR3.

Each replicate PCR on the sorted subsets used approximately 200 ng DNA (around 30,000 T cell genomes). The repertoire was sequenced with immunoSEQ multiplex PCR; TCRdb's copy has only in-frame clones and lacks some. The sample holds 2 million to 2.5 million clones, around 90% seen once. CD4+ cells yielded CD45RA+ naive and CD45RA-negative memory subsets. This rearrangement joins TRBV9 to TRBJ2-3, with TRBD1 as a possible D gene (6 bases). The sample was naive CD4+ T cells from PBMCs. As for subset: CD45RA+ positively selected. The clonotype was recovered from a man aged 18 to 29 in good health. Some clones in this sample may be carry-over from other donors' samples. The CDR3 protein is CASSVGTATDTQYF. The CDR3 DNA sequence: TGTGCCAGCAGCGTAGGGACAGCTACAGATACGCAGTATTTT.